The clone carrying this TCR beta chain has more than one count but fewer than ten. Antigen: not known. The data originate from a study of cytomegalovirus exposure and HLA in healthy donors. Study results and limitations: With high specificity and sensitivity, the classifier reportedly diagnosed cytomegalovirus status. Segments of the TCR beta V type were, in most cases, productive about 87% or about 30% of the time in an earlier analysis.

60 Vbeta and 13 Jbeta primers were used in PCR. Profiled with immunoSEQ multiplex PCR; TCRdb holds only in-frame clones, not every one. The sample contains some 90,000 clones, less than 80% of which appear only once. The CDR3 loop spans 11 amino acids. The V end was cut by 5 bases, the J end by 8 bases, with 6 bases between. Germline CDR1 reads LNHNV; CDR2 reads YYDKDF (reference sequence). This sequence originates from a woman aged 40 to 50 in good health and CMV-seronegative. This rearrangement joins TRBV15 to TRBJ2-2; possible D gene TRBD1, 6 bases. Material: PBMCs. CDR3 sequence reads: CATSQGGELFF. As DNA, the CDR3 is TGTGCCACCAGCCAGGGGGGGGAGCTGTTTTTT.